This T cell receptor beta chain was documented in a study of vaccination effects on CD4 cells after COVID-19. Findings and limits, study-wide: Common cold coronavirus cross-reactivity was shown by only 1 of 255 vaccine-induced clones in healthy vaccinees.

This clone was observed a few times. Its antigen remains unknown. The method was immunoSEQ multiplex PCR; TCRdb's version includes in-frame clones alone and lacks a portion of them. This table has 20,000 to 25,000 clones, roughly four fifths appearing once. Germline trimming cut 1 base from V and 4 bases from J; bases unmatched to any gene: 0. The germline CDR1 and CDR2 sequences are SGHDN and FVKESK. The length of the CDR3 is 15 residues. Peptide-pool stimulation followed by sequencing identified expanded antigen-specific CD4+ clonotypes in the ViraFEST assay. When less than 13 days of culture had elapsed, CD4+ T cells were isolated. The vaccine recipients had no prior SARS-CoV-2 infection, with negative nucleocapsid antibodies. In culture with 10 IU/ml IL-2 and roughly 10 ug/ml peptides, PBMC were grown at two million per well. A half-volume exchange with IL-2 medium occurred on days 3 and 7.

This TCR was recovered from a human donor who received a COVID-19 vaccine. The chain has TRBV14 and TRBJ2-3; 12 bases are a match to TRBD2. Sequencing used CD4+ T cells from PBMCs cultured with HCoV-NL63 spike peptides, obtained before COVID-19 vaccination. CDR3 region: CASSQGLAGADTQYF. The CDR3 DNA reads as TGTGCCAGCAGCCAAGGACTAGCGGGGGCAGATACGCAGTATTTT.